The source of this T cell receptor (beta chain) is a study of tumor-infiltrating lymphocytes in localized non-small cell lung cancer (dated by TCRdb to the early 2020s). With regard to the full study: The cohort included patients whose samples were collected after neoadjuvant chemotherapy, as well as both smokers and never-smokers and several histologies. Each patient contributed resected tumor tissue and uninvolved lung tissue from the same patient, described as non-adjacent to the tumor. The same patients underwent several integrated assays, with TCR sequencing performed together with flow cytometry, multiplex immunofluorescence, RNA-seq, exome sequencing and proteomics. In total, the ICON cohort consisted of 140 or so surgical patients with localized non-small cell lung cancer who had their tumors resected. A total of 55 or so patients were included in the paired tumor versus uninvolved lung comparison of immunoSEQ T-cell fraction.

The germline V gene (reference sequence) gives CDR1 as LNHNV and CDR2 as YYDKDF. Trimming takes 1 base from V and 5 bases from J, and the germline ends sit 9 bases apart. The CDR3 runs 14 amino acids, cysteine and phenylalanine included. Just CDR3 DNA is preserved here, 42 bases in frame from base 1. This clone has more than one count but fewer than ten. The antigen this receptor binds is unknown. No per-base quality is available; no much larger clone lies one base away. ICON enrollment began in 2016, and the last patient was enrolled in September 2018. A subcohort of under 90 patients provided fresh tumor and matched uninvolved tissue for in-depth immune analyses, with TCR sequencing among those analyses. DNA isolated from bulk tissue, without cell sorting, was used for TCR sequencing. TCR sequencing with the immunoSEQ assay provided the T-cell fraction in tumor and uninvolved lung tissue. Per the authors' processing: For survival analysis, patients were split into high (upper tertile) and low (lower two tertiles) T-cell fraction groups and compared by log-rank test. Paired tumor versus uninvolved lung differences in T-cell fraction were tested with a signed-rank test. The immuneACCESS repertoire file appears here via TCRdb, limited to in-frame rearrangements. These files lack a portion of the clones; in checked studies, under half of the deficit traces to unresolved V genes, and the cause of the others is not known. The V and J calls and the clone size are those of that table, but D and trimming were determined from the DNA. Counted in this sample were some 29,000 clones; roughly 88% of them appeared once. The ten most abundant clones make up about 2.1% of the sample.

Summary of the overall study and its limitations: No association of tumor T-cell fraction from TCR sequencing with recurrence-free survival was found (p = 0.61). Higher T cell infiltration in tumors than in uninvolved lung tissue was supported by TCRbeta sequencing, consistent with immunofluorescence CD3 counts. Because different assays used different pieces of the same tissue, technical variation could not be distinguished from intratumor heterogeneity. The TCR-derived T-cell fraction showed no difference between the flow cytometry-defined immunotypes IM1 (good prognosis) and IM2 (poor prognosis). Since assay coverage differed from patient to patient depending on how much tissue was available, TCR sequencing was done for only a subset of the cohort.

The clonotype originates from a human donor with non-small cell lung cancer. Here the chain combines TRBV15 and TRBJ2-1; the D gene is not confidently resolved. The sample consisted of lung tumor tissue. The CDR3 here reads CATSRARSHNEQFF. The DNA reads as follows: TGTGCCACCAGCAGAGCCCGTAGTCACAATGAGCAGTTCTTC. Beyond the CDR3, the reference TRBV15 and TRBJ2-1 genes provide the residues; the full variable domain reads: DAMVIQNPRYQVTQFGKPVTLSCSQTLNHNVMYWYQQKSSQAPKLLFHYYDKDFNNEADTPDNFQSRRPNTSFCFLDIRSPGLGDTAMYLCATSRARSHNEQFFGPGTRLTVL.